This T cell receptor (beta chain) was sequenced in a study of blood T cells in healthy people across ages. Whole-study findings and limits: Per-million-T-cell TCR beta diversity fell roughly linearly with age.

The sample, roughly 9.1 milliliters of peripheral blood, was drawn from each donor. This clonotype came up a few times. Its antigen is not identified. The length of the CDR3 is 15 residues. Germline CDR1 and CDR2: SQVTM and ANQGSEA. Trimming took 0 bases from V and 8 from J; bases not matched to a gene: 8. Together with a sample-barcoded 5' primer, a J-beta primer mix was included in a second PCR lasting roughly 6 to 12 cycles. Each cDNA molecule received a tag from a template-switch adaptor that had 12 random nucleotides. Per sample, CDR3-containing paired-end reads numbered at least 2.5 million. TCRdb re-called the 5' RACE reads through MiXCR, storing one row per CDR3 protein. Of around 1,100,000 distinct CDR3 sequences in the sample, more than 30% were seen once.

The material sequenced was blood. This sequence originates from a young man in good health. The rearrangement links TRBV29-1 to TRBJ1-4, with 8 bases that match TRBD1. The CDR3: CSVEDRTGLGEKLFF. The CDR3 DNA follows: TGCAGCGTTGAAGACCGGACAGGGCTTGGGGAAAAACTGTTTTTT.